This T cell receptor (beta chain) was captured by sequencing in a study of blood T cell repertoires in COVID-19. Study-level information: In each case, the material was cDNA or gDNA derived from T cells, B-cell-depleted T cells, or PBMCs.

Trimming took 5 bases from V and 0 from J; bases not matched to a gene: 3. This CDR3 is built from 15 residues. Per the germline V gene, CDR1 is LNHDA and CDR2 is SQIVND (reference sequence). Assay: immunoSEQ multiplex PCR; the TCRdb copy retains only in-frame clones and omits some. The repertoire includes fewer than 300,000 clones, about 80% of them detected once, and more than 2.5% sits in the top ten. This receptor was obtained from a woman of 80 years or more with acute or convalescent COVID-19. Sequencing used peripheral blood. The chain carries TRBV19 and TRBJ2-1; 8 bases line up with TRBD2. CDR3 sequence (DNA): TGTGCCAGTAGTGTAGCGGGGAGCTCCTACAATGAGCAGTTCTTC. Protein product: CASSVAGSSYNEQFF.